One and the same sample provided the 21 T cell receptor beta chains below, sequenced in a study of CD8+CD57+ T cells in acquired aplastic anemia. It was genomic DNA that served as the template for profiling TCR beta VDJ and CDR3. TCRdb passed the reads through MiXCR, listing each CDR3 protein once. The table lists approximately 200,000 distinct CDR3 sequences, about 64% of them singletons. Sequencing used sorted CD4+, CD8+, or CD8+CD57+ T cells (not recorded which) from PBMCs. The source is a human donor with severe aplastic anemia or a healthy control (not recorded which).

In its sample, this clonotype was seen once. The chain carries TRBV19 and TRBJ2-5; 7 bases agree with TRBD1. The ends lost 6 bases at V and 1 base at J; junction bases unmatched: 8. This CDR3 has 15 amino acids. Germline assignment: CDR1 LNHDA and CDR2 SQIVND (reference sequence). The CDR3, as DNA: TGTGCCAGTAGAGAAGTGGGACAGATCCAAGAGACCCAGTACTTC. Its translation is CASREVGQIQETQYF.

This chain uses TRBV20-1 with TRBJ1-2, with 8 bases matching TRBD1. Germline V gene lookup returns CDR1 DFQATT and CDR2 SNEGSKA (reference sequence). Trimming took 2 bases from V and 11 from J; bases not matched to a gene: 10. The CDR3 is 13 residues long. The CDR3 here is CSARTTGVGWYTF. The CDR3 DNA sequence: TGCAGTGCTAGAACGACAGGGGTAGGGTGGTACACCTTC.

The table lists this clonotype with a few counts. The chain recombines TRBV5-4 with TRBJ2-3; no clear D. This CDR3 is built from 13 residues. V gave up 3 bases and J gave up 2 bases, with 7 bases separating them. The germline CDR1 and CDR2 sequences are SGHNT and YYREEE (reference sequence). This chain's CDR3 is CASSSWVTDTQYF. CDR3 nucleotides: TGTGCCAGCAGCTCTTGGGTCACAGATACGCAGTATTTT.

This clonotype was recorded a few times. This rearrangement joins TRBV3-1 to TRBJ1-5; 8 bases fit TRBD1. This CDR3 comprises 21 residues. With V trimmed by 1 base and J by 0 bases, 17 bases remained unmatched. The germline CDR1 and CDR2 sequences are LGHDT and YNNKEL (reference sequence). The CDR3 region has the DNA TGTGCCAGCAGCCAAGGCGGTGGACAGGGCCACAACGCATATAGCAATCAGCCCCAGCATTTT. As protein: CASSQGGGQGHNAYSNQPQHF.

This clonotype has at least ten counts. The CDR3 loop reads CASSLEAANSPLHF. DNA for the CDR3: TGTGCCAGCAGCTTAGAGGCCGCAAATTCACCCCTCCACTTT. This chain links TRBV7-8 with TRBJ1-6; D unclear. V was shortened by 1 base and J by 7 bases, with 8 bases between the two germline ends. This CDR3 has 14 residues. Looked up from germline, CDR1 is SGHVS and CDR2 is FQNEAQ.

The chain has TRBV7-2 and TRBJ2-3; the D is unclear. The V end lost 2 bases, the J end lost 6 bases, and 9 bases lay between the germline ends. The CDR3 is 13 amino acids. Looked up from germline, CDR1 is SGHTA and CDR2 is FQGNSA. CDR3 loop: CASSLNVVDTQYF. CDR3 nucleotide sequence: TGTGCCAGCAGCTTAAACGTAGTGGATACGCAGTATTTT.

This clonotype was detected only a few times. This may be a read error: a much more frequent sequence differs by one nucleotide. This chain uses TRBV5-8 with TRBJ2-7, with D tentatively TRBD1 or TRBD2 (5 bases each). The CDR3 loop spans 13 amino acids. V lost 10 bases and J 2 bases, leaving 16 bases between the germline ends. Germline-derived CDR1 and CDR2 are SGHTS and YDEGEE. This CDR3 reads CASLGESPYEQYF. For the CDR3, the DNA is TGTGCCTCCCTAGGGGAGAGCCCCTACGAGCAGTACTTC. Full variable domain (outside the CDR3, taken from reference TRBV5-8 and TRBJ2-7): EAGVTQSPTHLIKTRGQQATLRCSPISGHTSVYWYQQALGLGLQFLLWYDEGEERNRGNFPPRFSGRQFPNYSSELNVNALELEDSALYLCASLGESPYEQYFGPGTRLTVT.

This clonotype has only a few counts. The chain employs TRBV29-1 and TRBJ2-7; 7 bases fit TRBD2. The CDR3 spans 12 residues. With 1 base clipped from V and 3 bases from J, the junction kept 0 bases outside the gene matches. Per the germline V gene, CDR1 is SQVTM and CDR2 is ANQGSEA. The CDR3 nucleotides read TGCAGCGTTGAAGGGGGGGGCTACGAGCAGTACTTC. Its protein is CSVEGGGYEQYF.

V is TRBV2 and J is TRBJ2-3; no clear D. The germline V gene encodes CDR1 SNHLY and CDR2 FYNNEI. This CDR3 region has 15 residues. The germline V and J ends were trimmed by 1 base and 4 bases, with 12 bases remaining between them. The chain's CDR3 is CASSEGTISADTQYF. Here the CDR3 DNA reads TGTGCCAGCAGTGAAGGGACGATTTCCGCAGATACGCAGTATTTT.

The V gene is TRBV5-5, the J gene TRBJ2-5; 9 bases fit TRBD1. V dropped 7 bases and J dropped 5; count of bases not matched to a gene: 9. The CDR3 length is 14 residues. Germline V gene data show CDR1 as SGHKS and CDR2 as YYEKEE (reference sequence). DNA of the CDR3: TGTGCCAGCCGGGACAGGGACTACAATGAGACCCAGTACTTC. Protein product: CASRDRDYNETQYF.

The sample holds many counts of this clonotype. The chain joins TRBV2 to TRBJ2-1, with 7 bases that match TRBD2. CDR3 length equals 15 residues. Germline-derived CDR1 and CDR2 are SNHLY and FYNNEI. V dropped 3 bases and J dropped 4; count of bases not matched to a gene: 6. CDR3 in amino acids: CASSDGGKRYNEQFF. The CDR3 DNA reads TGTGCCAGCAGTGACGGGGGGAAAAGATACAATGAGCAGTTCTTC.

V usage is TRBV15 and J usage is TRBJ2-7, with TRBD2 identical over 9 bases. The CDR3 contains 15 residues. Germline assignment: CDR1 LNHNV and CDR2 YYDKDF (reference sequence). Trimming removed 1 base from V and 0 bases from J; junction bases left unmatched: 1. The CDR3 DNA follows: TGTGCCACCAGCAGAGTGACTAGCGGCTCCTACGAGCAGTACTTC. Protein product: CATSRVTSGSYEQYF.

This clonotype has only a few counts. V is TRBV6-5 and J is TRBJ2-5; 7 bases map to TRBD2. CDR1 MNHEY and CDR2 SVGAGI come from the germline V gene. The CDR3 covers 14 residues. J lost 4 bases, V lost 0 bases, and 2 bases had no gene match. The CDR3 sequence: CASSYSGGRETQYF. DNA for the CDR3: TGTGCCAGCAGTTACTCGGGGGGGAGAGAGACCCAGTACTTC.

The rearrangement links TRBV9 to TRBJ2-1, with D possibly matching TRBD2 (5 bases). V gave up 5 bases and J gave up 8 bases, with 17 bases separating them. The CDR3 runs 14 residues. The germline V gene has CDR1 SGDLS and CDR2 YYNGEE. CDR3 coding DNA: TGTGCCAGCAGTTTCTCCGGGGTCGGGGATGAGCAGTTCTTC. It specifies CASSFSGVGDEQFF. The full variable domain, with the rest looked up from reference TRBV9 and TRBJ2-1, is DSGVTQTPKHLITATGQRVTLRCSPRSGDLSVYWYQQSLDQGLQFLIQYYNGEERAKGNILERFSAQQFPDLHSELNLSSLELGDSALYFCASSFSGVGDEQFFGPGTRLTVL.

Turning to this clonotype: At one boundary the junction diverges from the germline segment, which might be a read error. The chain is built from TRBV19 and TRBJ1-1; D is uncertain. CDR3 length: 14 residues. Germline values: CDR1 LNHDA, CDR2 SQIVND (reference sequence). Here the CDR3 DNA reads TGTGCCAGTAGTATATGTGGGCAGGCCACTGAAGCTTTATTT. It encodes CASSICGQATEALF.

This chain links TRBV15 with TRBJ2-3, with D perhaps TRBD1 (6 bases). Germline CDR1 and CDR2: LNHNV and YYDKDF (reference sequence). The CDR3 is made up of 14 amino acids. Trimming left V 0 bases short and J 4 bases short, with 8 bases between. The CDR3 loop is CATSRDRGADTQYF. CDR3 in DNA: TGTGCCACCAGCAGAGACAGGGGTGCAGATACGCAGTATTTT.

J is TRBJ1-1 and V is TRBV20-1, with a tentative D call TRBD1 (6 bases). Germline V gene sequence: CDR1 DFQATT, CDR2 SNEGSKA (reference sequence). This CDR3 region has 13 residues. Trimming took off 2 bases at V and 5 bases at J, with 12 bases between the two ends. CDR3 in amino acids: CSARIRGRTEAFF. The DNA of the CDR3 is TGCAGTGCTAGAATCAGGGGTCGGACTGAAGCTTTCTTT.

V is TRBV7-9 and J is TRBJ2-3; possible D gene TRBD1, 5 bases. The DNA end is a closer match to TRBJ1-5, so the J assignment may be wrong. The CDR3 totals 13 residues. Germline-derived CDR1 and CDR2 are SEHNR and FQNEAQ (reference sequence). Here the CDR3 reads CASSLGGTDTQHF. The DNA of the CDR3 is TGTGCCAGCAGCTTGGGGGGAACAGATACGCAGCATTTT.

The rearrangement links TRBV20-1 to TRBJ2-7, with 7 bases matching TRBD1. Germline CDR1 reads DFQATT; CDR2 reads SNEGSKA (reference sequence). V gave up 3 bases and J gave up 2 bases; unmatched junction bases: 4. The length of the CDR3 is 13 residues. CDR3 region: CSARDRRTYEQYF. CDR3 in DNA: TGCAGTGCTAGGGACAGGAGAACCTACGAGCAGTACTTC.

This clonotype was seen ten or more times. J is TRBJ2-1 and V is TRBV7-2, with D perhaps matching TRBD2 (7 bases). V lost 1 base to trimming and J lost 3 bases, with 13 bases between them. CDR3 length: 16 amino acids. Germline V lookup: CDR1 SGHTA, CDR2 FQGNSA. The DNA of the CDR3 is TGTGCCAGCAGCTTAGAGGGCGGGGGCCTCTACAATGAGCAGTTCTTC. The encoded protein is CASSLEGGGLYNEQFF.

This sequence joins TRBV29-1 and TRBJ1-1, with TRBD1 matching 9 bases. The germline V gene has CDR1 SQVTM and CDR2 ANQGSEA. The CDR3 is 13 residues long. Trimming cost V 5 bases and J 4 bases; bases outside gene matches: 5. Here the CDR3 reads CSVTGGSGTEAFF. The CDR3 region has the DNA TGCAGCGTTACAGGGGGCTCGGGCACTGAAGCTTTCTTT.